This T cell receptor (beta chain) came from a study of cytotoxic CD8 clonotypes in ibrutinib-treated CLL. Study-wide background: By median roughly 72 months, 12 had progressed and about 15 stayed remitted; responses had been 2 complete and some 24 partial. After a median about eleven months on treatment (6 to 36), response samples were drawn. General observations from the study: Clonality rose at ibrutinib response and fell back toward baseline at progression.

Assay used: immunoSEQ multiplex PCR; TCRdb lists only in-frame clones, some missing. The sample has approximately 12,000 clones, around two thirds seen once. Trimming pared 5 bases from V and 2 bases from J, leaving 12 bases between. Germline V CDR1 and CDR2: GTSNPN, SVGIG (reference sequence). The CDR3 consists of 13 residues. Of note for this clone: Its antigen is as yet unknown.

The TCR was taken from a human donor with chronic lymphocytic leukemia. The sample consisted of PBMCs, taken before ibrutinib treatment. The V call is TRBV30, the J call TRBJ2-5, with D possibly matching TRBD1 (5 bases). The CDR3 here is CAWDFQGQETQYF. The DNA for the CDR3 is TGTGCCTGGGATTTCCAGGGACAAGAGACCCAGTACTTC.